This T cell receptor (beta chain) emerged from a study of tumor-infiltrating lymphocytes in localized non-small cell lung cancer. Study-level background: Patients included smokers and never-smokers with various histologies, some sampled after neoadjuvant chemotherapy. Tumor tissue and non-adjacent uninvolved lung came from each patient. Study results and caveats: Higher tumor T cell infiltration than in uninvolved lung was supported by TCRbeta sequencing. IM1 and IM2 tumors showed no difference in T-cell fraction.

With regard to this clone: Antigen: not known.

CDR1 and CDR2 from the germline V gene are SGHNT and YYREEE (reference sequence). The V gene lost 4 bases and the J gene lost 1 base, with 5 bases spanning the gap. The CDR3 covers 12 residues. Sequencing was performed with immunoSEQ multiplex PCR; in TCRdb, only in-frame clones are kept and a portion is missing. The sample lists over 10,000 clones; more than 65% were seen once. The sequenced material came from lung tumor tissue. This TCR derives from a human donor with non-small cell lung cancer. The chain carries TRBV5-4 and TRBJ1-1; D remains unclear. CDR3 nucleotides: TGTGCCAGCAGCACACCGAACACTGAAGCTTTCTTT. Its protein product is CASSTPNTEAFF.